This entry describes one T cell receptor (beta chain). The data were taken from a study of T cell responses to AZD1222 COVID-19 vaccine. Assay used: immunoSEQ multiplex PCR; TCRdb lists only in-frame clones, some missing. The repertoire holds about 110,000 clones, with 70% to 90% as singletons. Trimming shortened V by 2 bases and J by 3 bases, and 9 bases separated the two germline ends. Germline V lookup: CDR1 SGHRS, CDR2 YFSETQ. This CDR3 region has 13 residues. The sample here was peripheral blood, taken 28 days after the second AZD1222 dose. V and J are TRBV5-1 and TRBJ2-7; a weak D match, TRBD1 (5 bases). The TCR originated in an adult who received the AZD1222 COVID-19 vaccine. As DNA, the CDR3 is TGCGCCAGCAGCTTCGTCCAGGGCTACGAGCAGTACTTC. Protein product: CASSFVQGYEQYF. Looking up the rest from reference TRBV5-1 and TRBJ2-7 gives the full variable domain: KAGVTQTPRYLIKTRGQQVTLSCSPISGHRSVSWYQQTPGQGLQFLFEYFSETQRNKGNFPGRFSGRQFSNSRSEMNVSTLELGDSALYLCASSFVQGYEQYFGPGTRLTVT.